This T cell receptor beta chain was found in a study of T-cell memory formation after mild COVID-19. The 5'RACE method, run with constant-segment primers, produced TCR alpha and TCR beta cDNA libraries (carrying sample barcodes and UMIs). Via MiXCR, TCRdb re-called the 5' RACE reads, giving one row per CDR3 protein. The sample lists about 200,000 distinct CDR3 sequences, 9.5% to 10% occurring once. The V gene's germline CDR1 is SEHNR and CDR2 FQNEAQ (reference sequence). CDR3 size: 12 residues. V dropped 7 bases and J dropped 5 bases, with 11 bases sitting between them. This receptor was obtained from a man younger than 30 who had mild COVID-19 (a few samples of this study predate the infection). Cell type and time point are not known. The rearrangement links TRBV7-9 to TRBJ1-1, with D possibly matching TRBD1 (5 bases). The sequenced sample consisted of PBMCs or a T cell subset sorted from them (not recorded which). CDR3 region: CASNFGGTEAFF. CDR3 sequence (DNA): TGTGCCAGCAATTTTGGGGGGACTGAAGCTTTCTTT.